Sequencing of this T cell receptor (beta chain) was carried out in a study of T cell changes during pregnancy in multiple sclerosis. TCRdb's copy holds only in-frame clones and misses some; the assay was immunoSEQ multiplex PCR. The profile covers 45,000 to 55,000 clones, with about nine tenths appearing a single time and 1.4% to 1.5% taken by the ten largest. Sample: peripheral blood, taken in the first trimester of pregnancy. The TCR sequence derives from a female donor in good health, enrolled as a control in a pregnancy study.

The CDR3 sequence is CASWGASNYGYTF. The CDR3 region has the DNA TGTGCCAGTTGGGGAGCCAGTAACTATGGCTACACCTTC. The rearrangement uses TRBV19 and TRBJ1-2; D unresolved. The CDR3 is 13 residues long. The ends were cut back, 8 bases at V and 1 base at J, with 11 bases in the middle. CDR1 and CDR2 (germline): LNHDA, SQIVND (reference sequence).